Following are 19 T cell receptor beta chains from one sample sequenced in a study of naive CD8 T cells in extremely preterm neonates. Broader study findings: Compared with older groups, preterm CDR3s were shorter, with fewer N additions and less trimming.

Preterm samples came from extremely preterm deliveries at roughly 22-27 weeks. The method was immunoSEQ multiplex PCR; TCRdb's version includes in-frame clones alone and lacks a portion of them. The sample shows around 25,000 clones, around 88% of them seen only once. These receptors lack a known antigen. Material for sequencing was naive CD8+ T cells from cord blood. The receptor source for this set is a boy who was born preterm.

The J gene is TRBJ2-3, the V gene TRBV19; 13 bases line up with TRBD2. Germline CDR1 LNHDA, CDR2 SQIVND (reference sequence). The CDR3 is 16 amino acids. V lost 4 bases to trimming and J lost 5 bases; unmatched junction nucleotides: 6. This chain's CDR3 is CASSTTSGGDGDTQYF. The DNA of the CDR3 is TGTGCCAGTAGTACAACTAGCGGGGGGGATGGAGATACGCAGTATTTT. Full variable domain (missing parts from reference TRBV19 and TRBJ2-3): DGGITQSPKYLFRKEGQNVTLSCEQNLNHDAMYWYRQDPGQGLRLIYYSQIVNDFQKGDIAEGYSVSREKKESFPLTVTSAQKNPTAFYLCASSTTSGGDGDTQYFGPGTRLTVL.

This chain links TRBV9 with TRBJ1-2; 7 nucleotides agree with TRBD1. The germline gives CDR1 SGDLS, CDR2 YYNGEE. The junction had 2 bases not matched to a gene; V was cut back by 3 bases and J by 3 bases. The CDR3 totals 13 residues. CDR3 in amino acids: CASSGTGDYGYTF. CDR3 bases: TGTGCCAGCAGCGGAACAGGGGACTATGGCTACACCTTC.

CDR3 region: CASSMGLAGSYEQYF. CDR3 nucleotides: TGTGCCAGTAGTATGGGACTAGCGGGCTCCTACGAGCAGTACTTC. The rearrangement uses TRBV19 and TRBJ2-7; 12 nucleotides line up with TRBD2. The CDR3 is 15 residues long. V lost 3 bases and J lost 0; bases outside the gene matches: 0. Germline lookup yields CDR1 LNHDA and CDR2 SQIVND (reference sequence).

This chain links TRBV9 with TRBJ1-2; no definite D call. This CDR3 contains 15 residues. CDR1 is SGDLS and CDR2 is YYNGEE in the germline V gene. V gave up 0 bases and J gave up 4 bases, with 13 bases separating them. CDR3 coding DNA: TGTGCCAGCAGCGTAGAGGGCAGCCCTATCTATGGCTACACCTTC. Translated: CASSVEGSPIYGYTF.

This chain links TRBV7-3 with TRBJ2-1, with D possibly matching TRBD2 (7 bases). CDR3 length: 15 residues. V lost 2 bases, J lost 0 bases, and 8 bases lay in between. CDR1 is SGHTA and CDR2 is FQGTGA in the germline V gene. The CDR3 DNA follows: TGTGCCAGCAGCTTAGCGGGGGCCTCCTACAATGAGCAGTTCTTC. As protein: CASSLAGASYNEQFF.

This clone was recorded once. The chain links TRBV27 to TRBJ1-2; TRBD1 agrees at 10 bases. Germline trimming cut 3 bases from V and 2 bases from J; bases unmatched to any gene: 0. There are 14 residues in the CDR3. Germline V gene sequence: CDR1 MNHEY, CDR2 SMNVEV (reference sequence). The CDR3 here is CASSLGQGNYGYTF. CDR3 DNA sequence: TGTGCCAGCAGTTTGGGACAGGGGAACTATGGCTACACCTTC.

The rearrangement links TRBV4-3 to TRBJ2-1, with D possibly called TRBD1 or TRBD2 (6 bases each). From germline, CDR1 is LGHNA and CDR2 YSLEER. V was pared by 3 bases and J by 4 bases, with 13 bases between. The CDR3 totals 15 residues. The CDR3 here is CASSHHGGQYNEQFF. DNA of the CDR3: TGCGCCAGCAGCCACCATGGGGGGCAGTACAATGAGCAGTTCTTC.

The rearrangement links TRBV4-1 to TRBJ2-7; TRBD2 agrees at 10 bases. Germline trimming cut 2 bases from V and 0 bases from J; bases unmatched to any gene: 1. The CDR3 runs to 15 residues. Germline CDR1 and CDR2: MGHRA and YSYEKL. CDR3 loop: CASSQIAGGSYEQYF. In DNA form, the CDR3 reads TGCGCCAGCAGCCAAATAGCGGGGGGCTCCTACGAGCAGTACTTC.

V is TRBV10-3 and J is TRBJ2-7; 12 nucleotides align to TRBD1. CDR3 length: 15 amino acids. Trimming took 7 bases from V and 4 from J; bases not matched to a gene: 8. Germline lookup yields CDR1 ENHRY and CDR2 SYGVKD. DNA of the CDR3: TGTGCCATCACCCAGGGACAGGGGGCTTCGTACGAGCAGTACTTC. This gives the protein CAITQGQGASYEQYF.

As to this clone: Other DNA sequences in this specimen translate into the identical CDR3. The J gene is TRBJ1-5, the V gene TRBV27, with D uncertain. V gave up 2 bases and J gave up 1 base, with 3 bases separating them. The CDR3 totals 13 residues. Germline loops: CDR1 MNHEY, CDR2 SMNVEV (reference sequence). The CDR3 coding sequence is TGTGCCAGCAGTTTAGGGAGCAATCAGCCCCAGCATTTT. Translating gives CASSLGSNQPQHF.

The chain employs TRBV9 and TRBJ1-2, with 9 positions matching TRBD1. In germline, CDR1 is SGDLS, CDR2 YYNGEE. There are 14 residues in the CDR3. J gave up 5 bases and V 0 bases, and 2 bases lay outside the gene matches. CDR3 loop: CASSVGQGVYGYTF. The CDR3 DNA reads as TGTGCCAGCAGCGTAGGACAGGGGGTTTATGGCTACACCTTC. Full variable domain (rest looked up from reference TRBV9 and TRBJ1-2): DSGVTQTPKHLITATGQRVTLRCSPRSGDLSVYWYQQSLDQGLQFLIQYYNGEERAKGNILERFSAQQFPDLHSELNLSSLELGDSALYFCASSVGQGVYGYTFGSGTRLTVV.

The chain uses TRBV9 and TRBJ1-2, with TRBD1 matching over 10 bases. From germline, CDR1 is SGDLS and CDR2 YYNGEE. This CDR3 has 14 amino acids. The V gene end was trimmed by 3 bases and the J gene end by 4 bases; junction bases not matched to a gene: 3. The CDR3 region has the DNA TGTGCCAGCAGCGGCGGGGACAGGGGCTATGGCTACACCTTC. Protein product: CASSGGDRGYGYTF.

The chain employs TRBV13 and TRBJ2-3; D uncertain. The CDR3 sequence is 12 residues long. CDR1 PRHDT and CDR2 FYEKMQ come from the germline V gene (reference sequence). V was clipped by 5 bases and J by 0 bases, with 3 bases between them. CDR3 sequence (DNA): TGTGCCAGCAGCATGAGCACAGATACGCAGTATTTT. Translated, it gives CASSMSTDTQYF.

The chain employs TRBV5-8 and TRBJ2-3; D not resolved. V was shortened by 1 base and J by 0 bases, with 0 bases between the two germline ends. Per the germline V gene, CDR1 is SGHTS and CDR2 is YDEGEE. CDR3 length: 12 residues. The CDR3 coding sequence is TGTGCCAGCAGCTTGAGCACAGATACGCAGTATTTT. Protein product: CASSLSTDTQYF.

The count of this clone is one. The chain has TRBV4-3 and TRBJ1-5; 7 bases line up with TRBD1. The CDR3 totals 14 residues. V lost 4 bases, J lost 2 bases, and 2 bases stayed unmatched. From germline, CDR1 is LGHNA and CDR2 YSLEER. In DNA form, the CDR3 reads TGCGCCAGCAGCCCGGGGACAGGCAATCAGCCCCAGCATTTT. This translates into CASSPGTGNQPQHF.

The sample holds one count of this clone. The chain carries TRBV11-2 and TRBJ1-4; D is ambiguous. The CDR3 is 14 amino acids. Germline lookup yields CDR1 SGHAT and CDR2 FQNNGV. Trimming removed 1 base from V and 0 bases from J, with 3 bases in between. The CDR3 here is CASSLGPTNEKLFF. The CDR3 DNA reads as TGTGCCAGCAGCTTAGGACCAACTAATGAAAAACTGTTTTTT.

V gene TRBV15 combines with J gene TRBJ1-2, with D possibly matching TRBD1 (6 bases). The germline V gene has CDR1 LNHNV and CDR2 YYDKDF (reference sequence). V lost 5 bases and J 4 bases, leaving 11 bases between the germline ends. The CDR3 is 13 residues long. The CDR3 here is CATSPEDSYGYTF. The CDR3 DNA is TGTGCCACCAGCCCGGAGGACAGCTATGGCTACACCTTC.

The V gene is TRBV7-6, the J gene TRBJ2-3; 11 bases fit TRBD1. This CDR3 region has 15 residues. V was pared by 5 bases and J by 3 bases, with 4 bases of the junction left unmatched. Germline assignment: CDR1 SGHVS and CDR2 FNYEAQ. CDR3 nucleotide sequence: TGTGCCAGCAGCCCGGGACAGGGGGGGACAGATACGCAGTATTTT. It specifies CASSPGQGGTDTQYF.

V and J are TRBV27 and TRBJ2-2; unclear D gene. Germline CDR1 is MNHEY and CDR2 is SMNVEV (reference sequence). This CDR3 region has 13 residues. Trimming removed 1 base from V and 6 bases from J, with 6 bases in between. CDR3 region: CASSLLWAGELFF. CDR3 bases: TGTGCCAGCAGTTTATTGTGGGCCGGGGAGCTGTTTTTT.